This T cell receptor beta chain appears in the sequencing data of a study of OX40 agonist ivuxolimab in advanced cancers. Turning to the study itself: Ivuxolimab was delivered to patients intravenously every 2 weeks at doses spanning 0.01 to 10 mg/kg. Study-level findings and limits: Averaged across samples, CD8+ T cells carried more expanded clones than CD4+ did. Which antigen the expanded peripheral T cells recognized is unknown. Clones of CD4+ and CD8+ blood T cells grew by week 6 at doses of 0.1 to 3.0 mg/kg.

Clones were sequenced by immunoSEQ multiplex PCR, and TCRdb holds only the in-frame ones, with some missing. The sample holds tens of thousands of clones; around 88% are singletons and the top ten take 20% to 25%. In this sample, this clone turned up once. Its antigen is not known. Trimming removed 0 bases at V and 2 bases at J, with 8 bases between. The CDR3 has 15 residues. The material was CD4+ or CD8+ T cells sorted from blood, obtained in a trial of the OX40 agonist ivuxolimab. The source of this sequence is an adult with an advanced solid tumor such as melanoma, head and neck, liver or kidney cancer. This sequence joins TRBV6-7 and TRBJ2-4, with D possibly being TRBD1 (6 bases). TRBV6-7 falls under the ORF class, with uncertain function. CDR3 bases: TGTGCCAGCAGTTACTCGGGGACACCCAAAAACATTCAGTACTTC. As protein: CASSYSGTPKNIQYF.